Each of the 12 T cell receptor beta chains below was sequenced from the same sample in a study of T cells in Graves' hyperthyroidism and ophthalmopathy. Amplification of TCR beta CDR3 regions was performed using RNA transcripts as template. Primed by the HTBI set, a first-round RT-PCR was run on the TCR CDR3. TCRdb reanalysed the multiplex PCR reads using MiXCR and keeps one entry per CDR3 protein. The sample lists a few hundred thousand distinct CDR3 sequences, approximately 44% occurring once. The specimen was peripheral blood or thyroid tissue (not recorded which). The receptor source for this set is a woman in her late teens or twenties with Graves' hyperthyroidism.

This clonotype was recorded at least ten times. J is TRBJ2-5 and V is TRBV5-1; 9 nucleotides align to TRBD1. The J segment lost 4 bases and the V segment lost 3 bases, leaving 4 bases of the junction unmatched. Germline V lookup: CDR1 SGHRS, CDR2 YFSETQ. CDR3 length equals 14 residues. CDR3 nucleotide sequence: TGCGCCAGCAGCTCCGGGACAGGGACAGAGACCCAGTACTTC. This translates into CASSSGTGTETQYF.

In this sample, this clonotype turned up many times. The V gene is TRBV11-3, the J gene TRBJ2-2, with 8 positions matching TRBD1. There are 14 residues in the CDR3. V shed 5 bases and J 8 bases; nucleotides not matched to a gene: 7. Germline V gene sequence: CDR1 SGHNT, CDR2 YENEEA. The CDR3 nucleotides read TGTGCCAGCAGCAAGACAGGGGTGCCAGGGGAGCTGTTTTTT. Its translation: CASSKTGVPGELFF.

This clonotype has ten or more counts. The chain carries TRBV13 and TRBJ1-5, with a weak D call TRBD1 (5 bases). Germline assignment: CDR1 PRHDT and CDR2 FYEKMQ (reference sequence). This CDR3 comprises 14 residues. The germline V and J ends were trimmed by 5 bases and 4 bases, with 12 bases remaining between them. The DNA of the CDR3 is TGTGCCAGCAGCAACAGGCTGTTGAATCAGCCCCAGCATTTT. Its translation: CASSNRLLNQPQHF.

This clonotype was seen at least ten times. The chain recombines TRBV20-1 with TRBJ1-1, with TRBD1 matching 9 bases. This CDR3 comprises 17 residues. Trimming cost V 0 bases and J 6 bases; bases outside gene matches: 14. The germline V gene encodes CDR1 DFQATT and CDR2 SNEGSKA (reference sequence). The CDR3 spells CSARDPGQGLLGAEAFF. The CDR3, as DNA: TGCAGTGCTAGAGATCCGGGACAGGGACTTCTAGGGGCTGAAGCTTTCTTT.

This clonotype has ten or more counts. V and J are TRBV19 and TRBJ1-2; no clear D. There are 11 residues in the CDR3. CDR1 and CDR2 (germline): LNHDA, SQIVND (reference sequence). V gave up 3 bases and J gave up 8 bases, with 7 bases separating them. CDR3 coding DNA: TGTGCCAGTAGTATTGATAGCGGCTACACCTTC. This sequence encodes CASSIDSGYTF.

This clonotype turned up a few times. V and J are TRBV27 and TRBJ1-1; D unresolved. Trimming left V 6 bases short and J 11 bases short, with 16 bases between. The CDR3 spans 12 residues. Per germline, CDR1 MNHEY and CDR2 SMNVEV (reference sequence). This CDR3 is CASSTVGRGAFF. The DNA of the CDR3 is TGTGCCAGCAGCACAGTGGGTAGAGGGGCTTTCTTT.

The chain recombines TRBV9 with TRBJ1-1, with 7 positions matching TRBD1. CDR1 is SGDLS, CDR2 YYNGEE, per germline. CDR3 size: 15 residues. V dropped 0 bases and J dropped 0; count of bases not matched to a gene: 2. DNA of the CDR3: TGTGCCAGCAGCGTAGCGGGACAGCTGAACACTGAAGCTTTCTTT. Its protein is CASSVAGQLNTEAFF.

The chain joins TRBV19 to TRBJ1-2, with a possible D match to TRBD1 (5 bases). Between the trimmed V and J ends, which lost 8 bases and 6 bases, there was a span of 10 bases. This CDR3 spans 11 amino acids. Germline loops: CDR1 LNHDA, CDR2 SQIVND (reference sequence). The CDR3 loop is CASGRGDGYTF. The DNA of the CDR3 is TGTGCCAGTGGGCGGGGCGATGGCTACACCTTC.

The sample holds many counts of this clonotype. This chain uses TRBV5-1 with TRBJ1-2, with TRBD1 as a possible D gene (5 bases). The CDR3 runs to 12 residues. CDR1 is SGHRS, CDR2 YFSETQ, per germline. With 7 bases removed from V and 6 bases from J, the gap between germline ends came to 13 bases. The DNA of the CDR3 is TGCGCCAGCGGAGGGGATGGGGATGGCTACACCTTC. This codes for CASGGDGDGYTF. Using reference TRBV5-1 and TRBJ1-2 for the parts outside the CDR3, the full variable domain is KAGVTQTPRYLIKTRGQQVTLSCSPISGHRSVSWYQQTPGQGLQFLFEYFSETQRNKGNFPGRFSGRQFSNSRSEMNVSTLELGDSALYLCASGGDGDGYTFGSGTRLTVV.

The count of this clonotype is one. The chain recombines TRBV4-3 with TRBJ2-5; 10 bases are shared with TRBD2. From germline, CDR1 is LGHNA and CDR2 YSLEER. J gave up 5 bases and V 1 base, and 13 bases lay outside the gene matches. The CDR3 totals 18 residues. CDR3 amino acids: CASSQALLAGTRMETQYF. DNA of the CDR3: TGCGCCAGCAGCCAAGCCTTACTAGCGGGGACGAGGATGGAGACCCAGTACTTC.

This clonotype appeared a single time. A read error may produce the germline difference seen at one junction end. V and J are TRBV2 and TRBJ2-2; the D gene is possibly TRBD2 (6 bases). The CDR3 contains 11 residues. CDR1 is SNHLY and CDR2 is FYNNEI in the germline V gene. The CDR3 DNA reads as TGTGCCGCTGCGGGACTCGGGGAGCTGGTTTTT. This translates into CAAAGLGELVF.

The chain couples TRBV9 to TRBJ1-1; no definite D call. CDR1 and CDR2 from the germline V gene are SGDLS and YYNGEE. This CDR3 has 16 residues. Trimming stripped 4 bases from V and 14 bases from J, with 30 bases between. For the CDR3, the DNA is TGTGCCAGCAGCTCCCGGACTAGTCGGGTGGGAAATGAGCAGTTCTTT. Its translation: CASSSRTSRVGNEQFF.